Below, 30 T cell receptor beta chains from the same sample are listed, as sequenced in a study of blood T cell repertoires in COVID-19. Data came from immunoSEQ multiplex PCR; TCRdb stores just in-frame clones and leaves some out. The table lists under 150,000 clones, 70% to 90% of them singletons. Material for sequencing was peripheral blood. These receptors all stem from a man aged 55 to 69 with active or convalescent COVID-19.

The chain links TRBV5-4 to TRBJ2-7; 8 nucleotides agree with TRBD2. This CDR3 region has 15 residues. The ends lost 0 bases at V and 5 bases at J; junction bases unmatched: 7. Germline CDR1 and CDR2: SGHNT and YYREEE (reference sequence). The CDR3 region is CASSLVRGGDHEQYF. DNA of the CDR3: TGTGCCAGCAGCTTGGTCCGGGGGGGGGACCACGAGCAGTACTTC. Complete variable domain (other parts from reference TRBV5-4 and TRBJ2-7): ETGVTQSPTHLIKTRGQQVTLRCSSQSGHNTVSWYQQALGQGPQFIFQYYREEENGRGNFPPRFSGLQFPNYSSELNVNALELDDSALYLCASSLVRGGDHEQYFGPGTRLTVT.

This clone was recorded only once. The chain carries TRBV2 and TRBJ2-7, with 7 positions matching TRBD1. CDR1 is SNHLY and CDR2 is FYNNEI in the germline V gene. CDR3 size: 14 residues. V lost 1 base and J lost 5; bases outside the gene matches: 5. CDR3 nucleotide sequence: TGTGCCAGCAGTGAAGTTAGGGGGCGGCACGAGCAGTACTTC. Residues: CASSEVRGRHEQYF.

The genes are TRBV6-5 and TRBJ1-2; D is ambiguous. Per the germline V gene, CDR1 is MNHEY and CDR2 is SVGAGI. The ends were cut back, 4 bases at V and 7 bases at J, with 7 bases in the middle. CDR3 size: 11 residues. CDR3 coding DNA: TGTGCCAGCAGTTCCCCCTTTGGCTACACCTTC. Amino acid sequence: CASSSPFGYTF.

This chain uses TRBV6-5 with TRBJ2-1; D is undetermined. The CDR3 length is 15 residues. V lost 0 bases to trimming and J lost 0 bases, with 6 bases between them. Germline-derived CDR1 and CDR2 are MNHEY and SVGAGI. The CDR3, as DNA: TGTGCCAGCAGTTACTCCTTTTACTCCTACAATGAGCAGTTCTTC. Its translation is CASSYSFYSYNEQFF.

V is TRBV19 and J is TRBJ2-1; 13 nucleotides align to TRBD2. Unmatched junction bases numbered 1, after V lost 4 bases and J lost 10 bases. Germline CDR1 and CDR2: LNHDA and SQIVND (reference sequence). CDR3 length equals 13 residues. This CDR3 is CASSTGLAGEQFF. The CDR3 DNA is TGTGCCAGTAGTACGGGACTAGCGGGAGAGCAGTTCTTC.

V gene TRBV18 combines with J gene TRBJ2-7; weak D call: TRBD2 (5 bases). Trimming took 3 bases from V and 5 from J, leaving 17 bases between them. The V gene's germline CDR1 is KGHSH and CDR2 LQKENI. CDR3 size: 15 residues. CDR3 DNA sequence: TGTGCCAGCTCACCGCTAGCCCGGGATGTCCACGAGCAGTACTTC. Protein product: CASSPLARDVHEQYF.

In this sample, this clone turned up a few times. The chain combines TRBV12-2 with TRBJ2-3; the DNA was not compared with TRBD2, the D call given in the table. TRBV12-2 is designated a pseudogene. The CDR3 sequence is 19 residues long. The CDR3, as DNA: TGTGCAAGTCGCTTCGACTTGGCGGGAGGGAAGCGGCTGGGAGATACGCAGTATTTT. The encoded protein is CASRFDLAGGKRLGDTQYF.

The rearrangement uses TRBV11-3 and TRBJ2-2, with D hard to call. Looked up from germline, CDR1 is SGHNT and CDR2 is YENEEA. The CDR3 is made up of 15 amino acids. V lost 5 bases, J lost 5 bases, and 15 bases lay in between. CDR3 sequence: CASSPPLGGTGELFF. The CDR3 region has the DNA TGTGCCAGCAGCCCCCCCCTAGGCGGAACCGGGGAGCTGTTTTTT.

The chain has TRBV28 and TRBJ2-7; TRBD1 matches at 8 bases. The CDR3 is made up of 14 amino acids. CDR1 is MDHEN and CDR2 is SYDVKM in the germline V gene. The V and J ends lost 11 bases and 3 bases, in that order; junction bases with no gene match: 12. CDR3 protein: CAAKTGDGYYEQYF. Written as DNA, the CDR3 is TGTGCCGCCAAGACAGGGGATGGGTACTACGAGCAGTACTTC.

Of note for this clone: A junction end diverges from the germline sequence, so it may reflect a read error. The CDR3: CASTLTPGGHEQFF. In DNA, the CDR3 is TGTGCCAGCACCTTAACCCCGGGGGGCCATGAGCAGTTCTTC. The V and J genes are TRBV7-3 and TRBJ2-1, with D possibly being TRBD2 (7 bases). Germline-derived CDR1 and CDR2 are SGHTA and FQGTGA. The length of the CDR3 is 14 residues.

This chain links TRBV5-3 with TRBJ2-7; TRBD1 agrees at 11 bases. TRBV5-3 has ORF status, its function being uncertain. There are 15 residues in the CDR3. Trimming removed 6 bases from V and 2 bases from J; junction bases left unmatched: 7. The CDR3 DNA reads TGTGCCAGAACAAAGGGACAGGGGGTAGCCTACGAGCAGTACTTC. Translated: CARTKGQGVAYEQYF.

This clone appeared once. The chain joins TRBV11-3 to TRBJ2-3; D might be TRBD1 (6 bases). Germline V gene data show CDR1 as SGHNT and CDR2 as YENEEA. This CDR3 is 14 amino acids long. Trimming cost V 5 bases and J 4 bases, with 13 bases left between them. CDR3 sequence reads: CASSPPQGPDTQYF. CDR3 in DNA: TGTGCCAGCAGCCCACCCCAGGGGCCAGATACGCAGTATTTT. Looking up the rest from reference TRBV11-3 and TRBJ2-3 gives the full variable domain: EAGVVQSPRYKIIEKKQPVAFWCNPISGHNTLYWYLQNLGQGPELLIRYENEEAVDDSQLPKDRFSAERLKGVDSTLKIQPAELGDSAVYLCASSPPQGPDTQYFGPGTRLTVL.

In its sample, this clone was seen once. CDR3 sequence reads: CASSQGVTAFDAGELFF. DNA of the CDR3: TGTGCCAGCAGCCAGGGCGTGACGGCCTTCGACGCCGGGGAGCTGTTTTTT. The chain is built from TRBV7-2 and TRBJ2-2, with D maybe TRBD1 (5 bases). Germline assignment: CDR1 SGHTA and CDR2 FQGNSA. This CDR3 spans 17 amino acids. V was cut by 5 bases and J by 6 bases, with 22 bases left in between.

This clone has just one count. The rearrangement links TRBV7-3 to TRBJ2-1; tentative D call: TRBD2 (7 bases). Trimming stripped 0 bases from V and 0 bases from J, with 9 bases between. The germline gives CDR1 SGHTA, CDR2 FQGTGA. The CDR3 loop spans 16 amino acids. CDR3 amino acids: CASSLTAGASYNEQFF. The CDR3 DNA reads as TGTGCCAGCAGCTTAACGGCGGGGGCCTCCTACAATGAGCAGTTCTTC.

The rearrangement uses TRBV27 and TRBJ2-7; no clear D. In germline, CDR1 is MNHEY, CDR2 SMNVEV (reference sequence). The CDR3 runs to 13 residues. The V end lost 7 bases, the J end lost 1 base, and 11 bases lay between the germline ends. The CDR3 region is CASTLLISYEQYF. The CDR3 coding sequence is TGTGCCAGCACCCTCCTTATTTCCTACGAGCAGTACTTC.

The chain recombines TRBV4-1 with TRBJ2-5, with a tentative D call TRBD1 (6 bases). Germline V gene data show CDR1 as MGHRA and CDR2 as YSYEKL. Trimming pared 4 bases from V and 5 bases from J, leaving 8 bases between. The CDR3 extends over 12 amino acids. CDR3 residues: CASSPRGETQYF. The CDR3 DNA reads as TGCGCCAGCAGCCCTAGGGGGGAGACCCAGTACTTC.

CDR3 residues: CATSDPSGRAADTQYF. The DNA of the CDR3 is TGTGCCACCAGTGATCCGAGCGGGAGGGCCGCAGATACGCAGTATTTT. The chain has TRBV24-1 and TRBJ2-3, with 10 bases aligning to TRBD2. The CDR3 length is 16 residues. Unmatched junction bases numbered 6, after V lost 3 bases and J lost 4 bases. In germline, CDR1 is KGHDR, CDR2 SFDVKD.

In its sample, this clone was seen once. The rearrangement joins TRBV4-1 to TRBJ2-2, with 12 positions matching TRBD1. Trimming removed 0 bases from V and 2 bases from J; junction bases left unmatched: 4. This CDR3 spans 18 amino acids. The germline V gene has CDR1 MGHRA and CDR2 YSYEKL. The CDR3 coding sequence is TGCGCCAGCAGCCAAGAGACGGGACAGGGGGCAAACACCGGGGAGCTGTTTTTT. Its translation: CASSQETGQGANTGELFF.

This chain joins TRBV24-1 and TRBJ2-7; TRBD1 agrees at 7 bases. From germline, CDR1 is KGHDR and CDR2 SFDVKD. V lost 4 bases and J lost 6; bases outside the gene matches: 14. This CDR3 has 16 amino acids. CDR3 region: CATSDPKERGRGEQYF. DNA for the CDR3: TGTGCCACCAGTGACCCAAAGGAAAGGGGGCGCGGCGAGCAGTACTTC.

The CDR3 DNA is TGTGCCAGCAGTGAAGGACAGACTAACTATGGCTACACCTTC. The encoded protein is CASSEGQTNYGYTF. The chain joins TRBV2 to TRBJ1-2; possible D gene TRBD1, 5 bases. The CDR3 covers 14 residues. Germline V gives CDR1 SNHLY, CDR2 FYNNEI. The germline V and J ends were trimmed by 1 base and 0 bases, with 6 bases remaining between them.

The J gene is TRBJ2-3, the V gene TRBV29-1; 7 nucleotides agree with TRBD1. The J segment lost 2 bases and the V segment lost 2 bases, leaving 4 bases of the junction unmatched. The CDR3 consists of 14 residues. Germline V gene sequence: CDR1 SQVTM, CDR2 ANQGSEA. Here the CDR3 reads CSVERGRNTDTQYF. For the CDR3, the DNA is TGCAGCGTTGAAAGGGGGCGCAACACAGATACGCAGTATTTT.

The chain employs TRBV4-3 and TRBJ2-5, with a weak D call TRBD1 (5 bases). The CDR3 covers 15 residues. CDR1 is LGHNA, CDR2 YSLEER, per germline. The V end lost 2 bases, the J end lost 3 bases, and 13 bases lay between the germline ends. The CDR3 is CASSQSIKGEETQYF. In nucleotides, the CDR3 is TGCGCCAGCAGCCAATCGATTAAAGGGGAAGAGACCCAGTACTTC.

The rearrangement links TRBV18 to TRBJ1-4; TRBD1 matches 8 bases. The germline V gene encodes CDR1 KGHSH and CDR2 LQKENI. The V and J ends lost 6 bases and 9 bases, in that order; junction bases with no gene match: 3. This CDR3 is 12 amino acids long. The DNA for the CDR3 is TGTGCCAGCTCCGGACAGGGAAAAAAACTGTTTTTT. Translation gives CASSGQGKKLFF. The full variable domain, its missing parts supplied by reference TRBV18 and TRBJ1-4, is NAGVMQNPRHLVRRRGQEARLRCSPMKGHSHVYWYRQLPEEGLKFMVYLQKENIIDESGMPKERFSAEFPKEGPSILRIQQVVRGDSAAYFCASSGQGKKLFFGSGTQLSVL.

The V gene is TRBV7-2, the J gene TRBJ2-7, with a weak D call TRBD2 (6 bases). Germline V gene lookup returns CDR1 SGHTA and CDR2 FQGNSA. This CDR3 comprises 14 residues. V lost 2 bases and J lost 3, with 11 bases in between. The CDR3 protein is CASSLSLRDYEQYF. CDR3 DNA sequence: TGTGCCAGCAGCTTAAGTTTGCGGGACTACGAGCAGTACTTC. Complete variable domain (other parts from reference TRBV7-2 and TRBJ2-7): GAGVSQSPSNKVTEKGKDVELRCDPISGHTALYWYRQSLGQGLEFLIYFQGNSAPDKSGLPSDRFSAERTGGSVSTLTIQRTQQEDSAVYLCASSLSLRDYEQYFGPGTRLTVT.

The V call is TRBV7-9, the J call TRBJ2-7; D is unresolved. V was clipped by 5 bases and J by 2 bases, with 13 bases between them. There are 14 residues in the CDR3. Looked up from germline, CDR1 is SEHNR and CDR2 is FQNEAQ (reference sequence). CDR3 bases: TGTGCCAGCAGCCCGCGTACAGTAACCTACGAGCAGTACTTC. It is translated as CASSPRTVTYEQYF.

CDR3 DNA sequence: TGTGCCAGCAGCTCCAGCACAGGCTCCACCTACAATGAGCAGTTCTTC. Translated, it gives CASSSSTGSTYNEQFF. This chain links TRBV5-4 with TRBJ2-1; tentative D call: TRBD1 (5 bases). Trimming removed 3 bases from V and 2 bases from J, with 15 bases in between. Germline V gives CDR1 SGHNT, CDR2 YYREEE (reference sequence). CDR3 size: 16 residues.

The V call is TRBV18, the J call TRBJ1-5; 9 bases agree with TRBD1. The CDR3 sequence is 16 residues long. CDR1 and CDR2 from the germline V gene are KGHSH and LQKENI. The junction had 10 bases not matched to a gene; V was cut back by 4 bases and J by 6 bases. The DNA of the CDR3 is TGTGCCAGCTCACATCTAACAGGGGGCGAGGGTCAGCCCCAGCATTTT. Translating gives CASSHLTGGEGQPQHF.

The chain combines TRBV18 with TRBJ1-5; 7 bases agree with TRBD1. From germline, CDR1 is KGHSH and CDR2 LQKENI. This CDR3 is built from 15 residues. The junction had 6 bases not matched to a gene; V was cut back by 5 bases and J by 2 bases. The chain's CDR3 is CASSANGQGNQPQHF. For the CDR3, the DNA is TGTGCCAGCTCAGCAAATGGACAGGGCAATCAGCCCCAGCATTTT.

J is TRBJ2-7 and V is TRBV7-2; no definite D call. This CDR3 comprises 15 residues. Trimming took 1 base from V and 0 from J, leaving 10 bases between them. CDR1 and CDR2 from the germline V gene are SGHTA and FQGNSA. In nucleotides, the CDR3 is TGTGCCAGCAGCTTAGTCTTAGGCGGCTCCTACGAGCAGTACTTC. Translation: CASSLVLGGSYEQYF.

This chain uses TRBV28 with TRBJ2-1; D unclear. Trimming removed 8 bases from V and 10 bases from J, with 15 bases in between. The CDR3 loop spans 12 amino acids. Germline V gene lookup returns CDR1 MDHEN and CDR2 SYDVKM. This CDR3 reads CASRRVVNEQFF. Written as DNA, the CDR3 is TGTGCCAGCCGTCGGGTTGTGAACGAGCAGTTCTTC.